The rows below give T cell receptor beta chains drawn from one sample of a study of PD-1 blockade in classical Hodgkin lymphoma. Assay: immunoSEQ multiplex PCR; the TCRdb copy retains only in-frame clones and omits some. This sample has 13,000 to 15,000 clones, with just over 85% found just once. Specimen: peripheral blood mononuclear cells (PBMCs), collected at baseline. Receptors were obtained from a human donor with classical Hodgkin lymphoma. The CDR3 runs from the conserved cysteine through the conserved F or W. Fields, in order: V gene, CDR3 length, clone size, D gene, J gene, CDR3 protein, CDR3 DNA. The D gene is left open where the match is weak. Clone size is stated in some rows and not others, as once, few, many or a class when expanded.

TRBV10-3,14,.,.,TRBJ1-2,CAISGGGQGYGYTF,TGTGCCATCAGTGGGGGAGGGCAGGGTTATGGCTACACCTTC
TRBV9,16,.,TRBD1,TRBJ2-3,CASSAQGASITDTQYF,TGTGCCAGCAGCGCACAGGGGGCCAGCATCACAGATACGCAGTATTTT
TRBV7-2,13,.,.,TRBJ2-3,CASSLAGPNTQYF,TGTGCCAGCAGCTTAGCGGGACCTAATACGCAGTATTTT
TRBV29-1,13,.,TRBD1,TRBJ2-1,CSFDRQGIYEQFF,TGCAGCTTCGACCGACAGGGGATTTATGAGCAGTTCTTC
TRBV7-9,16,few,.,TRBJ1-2,CASSLPKTGLVYGYTF,TGTGCCAGCAGCTTACCAAAGACAGGATTAGTCTATGGCTACACCTTC
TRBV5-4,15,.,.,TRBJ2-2,CASSLAGRNTGELFF,TGTGCCAGCAGCTTGGCGGGGAGGAACACCGGGGAGCTGTTTTTT
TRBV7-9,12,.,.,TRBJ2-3,CASRPSTDTQYF,TGTGCCAGCAGACCTAGCACAGATACGCAGTATTTT
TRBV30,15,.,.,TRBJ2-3,CAWAMRGLSTDTQYF,TGTGCCTGGGCCATGAGGGGACTTAGCACAGATACGCAGTATTTT
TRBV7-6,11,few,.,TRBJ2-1,CASSLGGEQFF,TGTGCCAGCAGCTTAGGGGGTGAGCAGTTCTTC
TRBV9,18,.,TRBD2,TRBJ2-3,CASSVALQTSGSTDTQYF,TGTGCCAGCAGCGTAGCCCTTCAGACTAGCGGGAGCACAGATACGCAGTATTTT
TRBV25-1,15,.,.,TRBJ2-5,CASSDVLTDQETQYF,TGTGCCAGCAGTGATGTCCTCACAGACCAAGAGACCCAGTACTTC
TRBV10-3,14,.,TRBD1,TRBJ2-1,CAISMTGFGDRQFF,TGTGCCATCAGTATGACAGGGTTCGGGGATCGGCAGTTCTTC
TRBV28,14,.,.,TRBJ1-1,CASSFIGIGREAFF,TGTGCCAGCAGTTTTATTGGCATTGGCAGGGAAGCTTTCTTT
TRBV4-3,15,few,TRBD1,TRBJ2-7,CASSQTGTGIYEQYF,TGCGCCAGCAGCCAAACCGGGACAGGGATCTACGAGCAGTACTTC
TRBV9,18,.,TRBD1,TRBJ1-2,CASSPRQGRNLLNYGYTF,TGTGCCAGCAGCCCACGACAGGGGCGAAACCTTCTTAACTATGGCTACACCTTC
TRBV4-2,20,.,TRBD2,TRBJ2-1,CASSSTGLAGRWGSYNEQFF,TGTGCCAGCAGCTCCACGGGACTAGCGGGGCGATGGGGCTCCTACAATGAGCAGTTCTTC
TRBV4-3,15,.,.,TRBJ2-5,CASSQDWRLAETQYF,TGCGCCAGCAGCCAAGATTGGAGGCTAGCGGAGACCCAGTACTTC
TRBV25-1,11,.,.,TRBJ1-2,CASRGHYGYTF,TGTGCCAGCCGGGGGCACTATGGCTACACCTTC
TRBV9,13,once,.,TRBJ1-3,CASSEGAGNTIYF,TGTGCCAGCAGCGAGGGGGCTGGAAACACCATATATTTT
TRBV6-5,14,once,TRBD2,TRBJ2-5,CASSYGGGQETQYF,TGTGCCAGCAGTTACGGCGGGGGACAAGAGACCCAGTACTTC
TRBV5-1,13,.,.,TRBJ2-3,CASSLIRGDTQYF,TGCGCCAGCAGCCTGATCAGGGGAGATACGCAGTATTTT
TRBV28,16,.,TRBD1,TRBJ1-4,CASSQPDRATNEKLFF,TGTGCCAGCAGTCAACCGGACAGGGCAACTAATGAAAAACTGTTTTTT
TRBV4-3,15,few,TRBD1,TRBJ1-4,CASSKSGQDGEKLFF,TGCGCCAGCAGCAAAAGTGGACAGGACGGGGAAAAACTGTTTTTT
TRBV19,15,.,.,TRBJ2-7,CASSIDASPSYEQYF,TGTGCCAGTAGTATAGATGCCAGCCCCTCCTACGAGCAGTACTTC
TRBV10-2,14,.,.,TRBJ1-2,CASSGGTGNYGYTF,TGCGCCAGCAGTGGGGGTACTGGTAACTATGGCTACACCTTC
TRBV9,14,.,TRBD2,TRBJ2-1,CASSRAGGTNEQFF,TGTGCCAGCAGCAGGGCGGGGGGTACCAATGAGCAGTTCTTC